This is a list of T cell receptor beta chains from one sample in a study of cytomegalovirus exposure and HLA in healthy donors. Only in-frame clones appear in the TCRdb table, and some are missing; sequencing was by immunoSEQ multiplex PCR. The repertoire holds over 250,000 clones, with roughly 90% as singletons. Sequencing was carried out using PBMCs. The receptors were sampled from a man aged 35-49 years in good health and CMV-seropositive. Both conserved end residues are part of each CDR3. Fields, in order: D gene, J gene, V gene, clone size, CDR3 protein, CDR3 DNA. D genes are given only for firm matches. The size field is filled for only some rows; it gives once, few, many or a size class.

d_gene: NA
j_gene: TRBJ2-7
v_gene: TRBV1
abundance: once
CDR3aa: CTSSQGGPLPLGGSYEQYF
CDR3nt: TGCACCAGCAGCCAAGGGGGCCCCCTCCCCCTAGGCGGCTCCTACGAGCAGTACTTC

d_gene: TRBD2
j_gene: TRBJ2-1
v_gene: TRBV6-4
abundance: NA
CDR3aa: CASSEAGGASYEQFF
CDR3nt: TGTGCCAGCAGTGAAGCGGGGGGGGCTAGCTATGAGCAGTTCTTC

d_gene: TRBD2
j_gene: TRBJ2-3
v_gene: TRBV19
abundance: NA
CDR3aa: CASSNSGRSTDTQYF
CDR3nt: TGTGCCAGTAGTAACAGCGGGAGGTCCACAGATACGCAGTATTTT

d_gene: TRBD2
j_gene: TRBJ2-3
v_gene: TRBV7-3
abundance: NA
CDR3aa: CASSPKAPGLAGGGTDTQYF
CDR3nt: TGTGCCAGCAGCCCGAAAGCCCCGGGACTAGCGGGAGGTGGCACAGATACGCAGTATTTT

d_gene: NA
j_gene: TRBJ2-1
v_gene: TRBV18
abundance: NA
CDR3aa: CASSPVRREVDEQFF
CDR3nt: TGTGCCAGCTCACCTGTCAGGAGGGAGGTCGATGAGCAGTTCTTC

d_gene: TRBD1
j_gene: TRBJ1-2
v_gene: TRBV27
abundance: NA
CDR3aa: CASSDRVGGYTF
CDR3nt: TGTGCCAGCAGTGACAGGGTCGGGGGCTACACCTTC

d_gene: TRBD1
j_gene: TRBJ2-1
v_gene: TRBV10-3
abundance: NA
CDR3aa: CAISLGGQGASYNEQFF
CDR3nt: TGTGCCATCAGTTTGGGGGGACAGGGGGCCTCCTACAATGAGCAGTTCTTC

d_gene: TRBD2
j_gene: TRBJ2-1
v_gene: TRBV27
abundance: NA
CDR3aa: CASSLVGTTYNEQFF
CDR3nt: TGTGCCAGCAGTTTAGTTGGGACTACCTACAATGAGCAGTTCTTC

d_gene: NA
j_gene: TRBJ2-1
v_gene: TRBV18
abundance: NA
CDR3aa: CASSPPGQWAYNEQFF
CDR3nt: TGTGCCAGCTCACCACCGGGCCAATGGGCCTACAATGAGCAGTTCTTC

d_gene: TRBD1
j_gene: TRBJ2-7
v_gene: TRBV27
abundance: NA
CDR3aa: CASSSIDRAYEQYF
CDR3nt: TGTGCCAGCAGTTCAATTGACAGGGCCTACGAGCAGTACTTC

d_gene: TRBD1
j_gene: TRBJ1-1
v_gene: TRBV5-5
abundance: NA
CDR3aa: CASSYRTGRNTEAFF
CDR3nt: TGTGCCAGCAGCTATCGGACAGGGCGGAACACTGAAGCTTTCTTT

d_gene: TRBD2
j_gene: TRBJ2-7
v_gene: TRBV27
abundance: NA
CDR3aa: CASTLLAGGLYEQYF
CDR3nt: TGTGCCAGCACCCTACTAGCGGGGGGCCTTTACGAGCAGTACTTC

d_gene: TRBD1
j_gene: TRBJ1-2
v_gene: TRBV28
abundance: NA
CDR3aa: CASSFQGALNYGYTF
CDR3nt: TGTGCCAGCAGTTTTCAGGGGGCGTTAAACTATGGCTACACCTTC

d_gene: NA
j_gene: TRBJ1-6
v_gene: TRBV5-6
abundance: NA
CDR3aa: CASSFYGHSDDSPLHF
CDR3nt: TGTGCCAGCAGCTTTTACGGACATAGTGATGATTCACCCCTCCACTTT

d_gene: NA
j_gene: TRBJ1-2
v_gene: TRBV28
abundance: NA
CDR3aa: CASRPPEGRRPYGYTF
CDR3nt: TGTGCCAGCAGGCCTCCGGAGGGCAGACGCCCCTATGGCTACACCTTC

d_gene: TRBD1
j_gene: TRBJ2-7
v_gene: TRBV5-1
abundance: NA
CDR3aa: CASSDDRGLTYEQYF
CDR3nt: TGCGCCAGCAGCGACGACAGGGGGCTAACCTACGAGCAGTACTTC

d_gene: NA
j_gene: TRBJ2-7
v_gene: TRBV19
abundance: NA
CDR3aa: CASSITGSSYEQYF
CDR3nt: TGTGCCAGTAGTATAACAGGGTCGTCCTACGAGCAGTACTTC

d_gene: NA
j_gene: TRBJ2-2
v_gene: TRBV29-1
abundance: NA
CDR3aa: CSVELGAGSGTGELFF
CDR3nt: TGCAGCGTTGAATTGGGGGCTGGAAGCGGCACCGGGGAGCTGTTTTTT

d_gene: TRBD1
j_gene: TRBJ2-7
v_gene: TRBV14
abundance: NA
CDR3aa: CASSQLTGTGGSEQYF
CDR3nt: TGTGCCAGCAGCCAACTCACCGGGACAGGAGGGTCCGAGCAGTACTTC

d_gene: NA
j_gene: TRBJ2-2
v_gene: TRBV7-9
abundance: NA
CDR3aa: CASSLFPPSESYTGELFF
CDR3nt: TGTGCCAGCAGCTTATTCCCACCTAGCGAATCTTACACCGGGGAGCTGTTTTTT

d_gene: NA
j_gene: TRBJ2-1
v_gene: TRBV1
abundance: NA
CDR3aa: CTSSQDLPSGVSNEQFF
CDR3nt: TGCACCAGCAGCCAAGATCTACCTAGCGGGGTGTCCAATGAGCAGTTCTTC

d_gene: TRBD1
j_gene: TRBJ2-5
v_gene: TRBV28
abundance: NA
CDR3aa: CASSTAGTGEETQYF
CDR3nt: TGTGCCAGCAGTACCGCCGGGACAGGGGAAGAGACCCAGTACTTC

d_gene: NA
j_gene: TRBJ2-5
v_gene: TRBV5-1
abundance: NA
CDR3aa: CASNREQGETQYF
CDR3nt: TGCGCCAGCAACAGGGAACAGGGAGAGACCCAGTACTTC

d_gene: TRBD1
j_gene: TRBJ2-7
v_gene: TRBV19
abundance: NA
CDR3aa: CASSTRGHTEQYF
CDR3nt: TGTGCCAGTAGTACCAGGGGGCACACCGAGCAGTACTTC

d_gene: TRBD2
j_gene: TRBJ2-1
v_gene: TRBV28
abundance: NA
CDR3aa: CASSTPTSGYNEQFF
CDR3nt: TGTGCCAGCAGCACCCCGACTAGCGGGTACAATGAGCAGTTCTTC

d_gene: NA
j_gene: TRBJ2-1
v_gene: TRBV27
abundance: NA
CDR3aa: CASSSSISSYNEQFF
CDR3nt: TGTGCCAGCAGTTCGAGTATTTCCTCCTACAATGAGCAGTTCTTC

d_gene: TRBD2
j_gene: TRBJ2-5
v_gene: TRBV4-2
abundance: NA
CDR3aa: CASSPLAGVETQYF
CDR3nt: TGTGCCAGCAGCCCACTAGCGGGAGTAGAGACCCAGTACTTC

d_gene: TRBD1
j_gene: TRBJ1-5
v_gene: TRBV18
abundance: once
CDR3aa: CASSPPGTGNQPQHF
CDR3nt: TGTGCCAGCTCACCACCCGGGACAGGGAATCAGCCCCAGCATTTT

d_gene: NA
j_gene: TRBJ1-5
v_gene: TRBV5-4
abundance: NA
CDR3aa: CASSSGGSNQPQHF
CDR3nt: TGTGCCAGCAGCTCGGGAGGTAGCAATCAGCCCCAGCATTTT

d_gene: TRBD1
j_gene: TRBJ1-5
v_gene: TRBV7-2
abundance: NA
CDR3aa: CASSLQGGNQPQHF
CDR3nt: TGTGCCAGCAGTTTACAGGGGGGCAATCAGCCCCAGCATTTT

d_gene: NA
j_gene: TRBJ2-2
v_gene: TRBV7-2
abundance: NA
CDR3aa: CASILLGGGGIGELFF
CDR3nt: TGTGCCAGCATCCTCCTCGGTGGGGGCGGAATCGGGGAGCTGTTTTTT

d_gene: TRBD1
j_gene: TRBJ1-2
v_gene: TRBV11-3
abundance: few
CDR3aa: CASSPSTGRGYTF
CDR3nt: TGTGCCAGCAGCCCCTCGACAGGGAGGGGCTACACCTTC

d_gene: TRBD2
j_gene: TRBJ2-7
v_gene: TRBV6-6
abundance: NA
CDR3aa: CASSYTSGEQYF
CDR3nt: TGTGCCAGCAGTTACACTAGCGGCGAGCAGTACTTC